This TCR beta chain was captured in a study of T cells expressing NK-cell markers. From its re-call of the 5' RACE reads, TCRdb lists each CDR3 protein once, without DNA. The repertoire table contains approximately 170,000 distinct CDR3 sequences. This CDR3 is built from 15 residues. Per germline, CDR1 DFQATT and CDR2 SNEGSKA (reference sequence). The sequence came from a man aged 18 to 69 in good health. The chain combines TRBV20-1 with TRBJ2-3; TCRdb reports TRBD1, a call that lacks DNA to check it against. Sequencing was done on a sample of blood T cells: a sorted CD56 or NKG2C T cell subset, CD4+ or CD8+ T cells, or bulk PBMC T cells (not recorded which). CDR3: CSARDRDRHTDTQYF.